One sample yielded the 7 T cell receptor beta chains listed below, sequenced in a study of blood T cells in healthy people across ages. The second PCR ran about 6 to 12 cycles with a sample-barcoded 5' primer and J-beta primers. TCRdb re-analysed the 5' RACE reads in MiXCR, keeping a single row per CDR3 protein. The repertoire holds about 380,000 distinct CDR3 sequences, with approximately 47% as singletons. Source material: blood. All receptors come from a man aged 55 to 70 in good health.

This chain uses TRBV10-2 with TRBJ2-5, with a weak D call TRBD1 (6 bases). The CDR3 loop spans 17 amino acids. The germline V gene has CDR1 WSHSY and CDR2 SAAADI. The V end was cut by 6 bases, the J end by 1 base, with 21 bases between. The CDR3 region is CASRARGQLVSQETQYF. The DNA for the CDR3 is TGCGCCAGCAGGGCCAGGGGCCAACTAGTTTCCCAAGAGACCCAGTACTTC.

This clonotype was observed a few times. The chain employs TRBV7-2 and TRBJ2-5, with 13 nucleotides matching TRBD2. The CDR3 totals 16 residues. Unmatched junction bases numbered 5, after V lost 3 bases and J lost 4 bases. The germline CDR1 and CDR2 sequences are SGHTA and FQGNSA. The CDR3 here is CASSFTSGRVRETQYF. CDR3 sequence (DNA): TGTGCCAGCAGCTTCACTAGCGGGAGGGTTCGAGAGACCCAGTACTTC.

This chain joins TRBV28 and TRBJ2-4; maybe TRBD1 (7 bases). V was clipped by 5 bases and J by 0 bases, with 14 bases between them. This CDR3 contains 16 residues. Germline lookup yields CDR1 MDHEN and CDR2 SYDVKM. The CDR3 DNA reads TGTGCCAGCAGTCCAGGGGGGTCCCTAGCCAAAAACATTCAGTACTTC. The encoded protein is CASSPGGSLAKNIQYF.

As concerns this clonotype: Germline is not matched at one junction end, which may reflect a read error. The chain combines TRBV20-1 with TRBJ2-5; TRBD2 matches at 10 bases. CDR3 length equals 15 residues. Germline CDR1 reads DFQATT; CDR2 reads SNEGSKA (reference sequence). The CDR3 DNA is TGCTGTGCTAAAACCATAGCGGGAGGCCCCGAGACCCAGTACTTC. It encodes CCAKTIAGGPETQYF.

In its sample, this clonotype was seen once. The V gene is TRBV6-5, the J gene TRBJ2-5; TRBD2 agrees at 9 bases. The CDR3 runs to 14 residues. V trimming: 7 bases; J trimming: 5 bases; junction bases outside the gene matches: 8. The V gene's germline CDR1 is MNHEY and CDR2 SVGAGI. The chain's CDR3 is CASNRGGADETQYF. The CDR3 DNA reads TGTGCCAGCAATCGCGGGGGGGCCGATGAGACCCAGTACTTC.

This clonotype was counted between two and nine times. V gene TRBV20-1 combines with J gene TRBJ1-5; 8 bases are a match to TRBD1. CDR1 DFQATT and CDR2 SNEGSKA come from the germline V gene (reference sequence). The trim removed 0 bases at V and 1 base at J, leaving 11 bases unmatched. CDR3 length: 18 residues. The CDR3 reads CSARDGTGRVMSNQPQHF. CDR3 nucleotide sequence: TGCAGTGCTAGAGATGGGACAGGCCGTGTCATGAGCAATCAGCCCCAGCATTTT.

This clonotype was seen only a few times. The J gene is TRBJ1-2, the V gene TRBV4-1, with a possible D match to TRBD1 (5 bases). The CDR3 is made up of 12 amino acids. The V and J ends lost 6 bases and 13 bases respectively, with 18 bases between them. Germline V gives CDR1 MGHRA, CDR2 YSYEKL. The CDR3 loop is CASSSRLGLCTF. DNA for the CDR3: TGCGCCAGCAGTTCCCGATTGGGGCTGTGCACCTTC.